The sample holds many counts of the clone carrying this TCR beta chain. Its antigen is not identified. TCRdb fed the multiplex PCR reads into MiXCR, producing one record per CDR3 protein. Among roughly 2,300 distinct CDR3 sequences, over 1% were seen once, and the ten largest hold around 16%. The sorted Tregs were CD4+CD25+CD127-/low cells. Study results and limitations: Tumor-infiltrating Treg TCR alpha and beta sequences overlapped most with tumor naive CD4+ T cells, then blood naive.

The material sequenced was tumor-infiltrating Tregs sorted from the breast tumor. This receptor was taken from a female donor with breast cancer.

The CDR3 sequence: CATGDRGRDYGYTF. The DNA for the CDR3 is TGTGCCACCGGTGACAGGGGCCGAGACTATGGCTACACCTTC. V gene TRBV12-3 or TRBV12-4 combines with J gene TRBJ1-2; 8 nucleotides align to TRBD1. V shed 10 bases and J 3 bases; nucleotides not matched to a gene: 10. The CDR3 runs 14 residues.